A selection of T cell receptor beta chains follows, all from one sample in a study of shared clonotypes between healthy human individuals. The assay was immunoSEQ multiplex PCR, and TCRdb's table has in-frame clones only and misses some. The sample shows some 1,100,000 clones, around 82% of them seen only once. Sequencing was carried out using memory CD4+ T cells from PBMCs. These receptors all stem from a man between 18 and 29 years old in good health. Some clones in this sample may be carry-over from other donors' samples. The CDR3 runs from the conserved cysteine through the conserved F or W. Fields, in order: CDR3 protein, CDR3 DNA, J gene, D gene, V gene, clone size. D genes are given only for firm matches. Not every row has a clone size; where given, it reads once, few, many or a size class.

CDR3aa: CASSQYTDTQYF
CDR3nt: TGTGCCAGCAGCCAATACACAGATACGCAGTATTTT
j_gene: TRBJ2-3
d_gene: .
v_gene: TRBV7-8
abundance: .

CDR3aa: CASSYGTGDYNEQFF
CDR3nt: TGTGCCAGCAGTTACGGGACGGGAGACTACAATGAGCAGTTCTTC
j_gene: TRBJ2-1
d_gene: .
v_gene: TRBV6-6
abundance: .

CDR3aa: CASSLSWSVSGANVLTF
CDR3nt: TGTGCCAGCTCACTTTCTTGGTCGGTCTCTGGGGCCAACGTCCTGACTTTC
j_gene: TRBJ2-6
d_gene: .
v_gene: TRBV18
abundance: .

CDR3aa: CASSWEAGWKETQYF
CDR3nt: TGTGCCAGCAGCTGGGAAGCGGGATGGAAAGAGACCCAGTACTTC
j_gene: TRBJ2-5
d_gene: TRBD2
v_gene: TRBV11-1
abundance: .

CDR3aa: CASSPGSYNEQFF
CDR3nt: TGTGCCAGCAGCCCCGGTTCCTACAATGAGCAGTTCTTC
j_gene: TRBJ2-1
d_gene: .
v_gene: TRBV5-6
abundance: .

CDR3aa: CASSGGSGLVVGEQYF
CDR3nt: TGTGCCAGCAGCGGAGGGAGTGGGTTGGTTGTTGGCGAGCAGTACTTC
j_gene: TRBJ2-7
d_gene: .
v_gene: TRBV9
abundance: .

CDR3aa: CASPPAGGRFGTDTQYF
CDR3nt: TGTGCCAGCCCGCCCGCTGGCGGGAGGTTTGGAACAGATACGCAGTATTTT
j_gene: TRBJ2-3
d_gene: TRBD2
v_gene: TRBV28
abundance: .

CDR3aa: CASTGTGTKFNQPQHF
CDR3nt: TGTGCCAGTACGGGGACCGGGACAAAGTTTAATCAGCCCCAGCATTTT
j_gene: TRBJ1-5
d_gene: .
v_gene: TRBV19
abundance: few

CDR3aa: CASNKPYTGELFF
CDR3nt: TGTGCCAGCAACAAACCCTACACCGGGGAGCTGTTTTTT
j_gene: TRBJ2-2
d_gene: .
v_gene: TRBV6-5
abundance: .

CDR3aa: CASSFNVNTEAFF
CDR3nt: TGTGCCAGCTCCTTCAACGTGAACACTGAAGCTTTCTTT
j_gene: TRBJ1-1
d_gene: .
v_gene: TRBV18
abundance: few

CDR3aa: CAISEGGPSFF
CDR3nt: TGTGCCATCAGTGAAGGTGGACCCTCGTTCTTC
j_gene: TRBJ2-1
d_gene: .
v_gene: TRBV10-3
abundance: few

CDR3aa: CAISTSRGRYF
CDR3nt: TGTGCCATCTCGACAAGCAGGGGGAGGTACTTC
j_gene: TRBJ2-7
d_gene: TRBD1
v_gene: TRBV28
abundance: once

CDR3aa: CASNLYEQYF
CDR3nt: TGTGCCAGCAATCTCTACGAGCAGTACTTC
j_gene: TRBJ2-7
d_gene: .
v_gene: TRBV25-1
abundance: once

CDR3aa: CASSRADSGNTIYF
CDR3nt: TGTGCCAGCAGCCGGGCGGACTCTGGAAACACCATATATTTT
j_gene: TRBJ1-3
d_gene: .
v_gene: TRBV4-2
abundance: .

CDR3aa: CASSVRQTYEQYF
CDR3nt: TGTGCCAGCAGTGTAAGGCAGACCTACGAGCAGTACTTC
j_gene: TRBJ2-7
d_gene: .
v_gene: TRBV2
abundance: .

CDR3aa: CASSLMAIGGSGQPQHF
CDR3nt: TGTGCCAGCAGTTTAATGGCGATCGGGGGTTCGGGTCAGCCCCAGCATTTT
j_gene: TRBJ1-5
d_gene: .
v_gene: TRBV28
abundance: .

CDR3aa: CASSGRQGGSNLFGNTIYF
CDR3nt: TGTGCCAGCAGTGGGCGACAGGGTGGGTCCAATCTCTTTGGAAACACCATATATTTT
j_gene: TRBJ1-3
d_gene: TRBD1
v_gene: TRBV6-1
abundance: .

CDR3aa: CSARGNQPQHF
CDR3nt: TGCAGTGCTAGGGGGAATCAGCCCCAGCATTTT
j_gene: TRBJ1-5
d_gene: .
v_gene: TRBV20-1
abundance: few

CDR3aa: CASSLGQELYGYTF
CDR3nt: TGTGCCAGCAGCTTAGGGCAGGAGTTATATGGCTACACCTTC
j_gene: TRBJ1-2
d_gene: .
v_gene: TRBV7-9
abundance: .

CDR3aa: CASSSMLAKNIQYF
CDR3nt: TGTGCCAGCAGTTCGATGCTAGCCAAAAACATTCAGTACTTC
j_gene: TRBJ2-4
d_gene: .
v_gene: TRBV6-6
abundance: once

CDR3aa: CASSVGPGNQPQHF
CDR3nt: TGTGCCAGCAGCGTAGGGCCGGGCAATCAGCCCCAGCATTTT
j_gene: TRBJ1-5
d_gene: .
v_gene: TRBV9
abundance: .

CDR3aa: CASRLGTATDTQYF
CDR3nt: TGCGCCAGCAGATTGGGGACAGCAACAGATACGCAGTATTTT
j_gene: TRBJ2-3
d_gene: TRBD1
v_gene: TRBV5-1
abundance: .

CDR3aa: CAWSVTEHTGELFF
CDR3nt: TGTGCCTGGAGTGTAACAGAACATACCGGGGAGCTGTTTTTT
j_gene: TRBJ2-2
d_gene: .
v_gene: TRBV30
abundance: .

CDR3aa: CASSQAPLAGEQFF
CDR3nt: TGTGCCAGCAGCCAAGCTCCACTAGCGGGGGAGCAGTTCTTC
j_gene: TRBJ2-1
d_gene: TRBD2
v_gene: TRBV4-2
abundance: once

CDR3aa: CASSLSGSSYEQYF
CDR3nt: TGTGCCAGCAGTTTAAGCGGGAGTTCCTACGAGCAGTACTTC
j_gene: TRBJ2-7
d_gene: TRBD2
v_gene: TRBV6-6
abundance: .

CDR3aa: CASSERGQKSF
CDR3nt: TGTGCCAGCAGTGAAAGGGGACAGAAGTCCTTT
j_gene: TRBJ1-3
d_gene: TRBD1
v_gene: TRBV25-1
abundance: few

CDR3aa: CASSPLSGRAGNEQFF
CDR3nt: TGTGCCAGCTCACCACTAAGCGGGAGGGCCGGGAATGAGCAGTTCTTC
j_gene: TRBJ2-1
d_gene: TRBD2
v_gene: TRBV18
abundance: few

CDR3aa: CASSEPQRGSSYEQYF
CDR3nt: TGCGCCAGCAGTGAGCCCCAGAGGGGGAGCTCCTACGAGCAGTACTTC
j_gene: TRBJ2-7
d_gene: .
v_gene: TRBV10-2
abundance: .